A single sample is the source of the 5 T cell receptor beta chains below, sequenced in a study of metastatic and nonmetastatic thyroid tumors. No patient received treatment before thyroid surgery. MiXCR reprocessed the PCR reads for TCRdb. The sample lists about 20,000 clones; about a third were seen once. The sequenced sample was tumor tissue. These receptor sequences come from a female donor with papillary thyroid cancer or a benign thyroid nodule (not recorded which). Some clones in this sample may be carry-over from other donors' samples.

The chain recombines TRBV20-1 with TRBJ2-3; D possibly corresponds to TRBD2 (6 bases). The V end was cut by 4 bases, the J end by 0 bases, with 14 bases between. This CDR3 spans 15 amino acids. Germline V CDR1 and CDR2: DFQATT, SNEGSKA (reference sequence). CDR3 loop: CSAKRAGGSTDTQYF. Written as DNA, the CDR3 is TGCAGTGCTAAAAGAGCGGGCGGGAGCACAGATACGCAGTATTTT.

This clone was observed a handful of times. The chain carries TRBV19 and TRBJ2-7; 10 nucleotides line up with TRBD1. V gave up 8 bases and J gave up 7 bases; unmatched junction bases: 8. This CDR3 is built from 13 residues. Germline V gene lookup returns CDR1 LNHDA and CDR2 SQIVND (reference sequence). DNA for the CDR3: TGTGCCAGTTGCGGGACAGGGGAAGGAGAGCAGTACTTC. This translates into CASCGTGEGEQYF.

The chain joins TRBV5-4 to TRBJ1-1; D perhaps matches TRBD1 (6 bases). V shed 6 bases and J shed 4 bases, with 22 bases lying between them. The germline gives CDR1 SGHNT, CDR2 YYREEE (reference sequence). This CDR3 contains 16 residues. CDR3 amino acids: CASTPGRAGVSTEAFF. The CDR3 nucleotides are TGTGCCAGCACCCCGGGAAGGGCAGGGGTATCCACTGAAGCTTTCTTT.

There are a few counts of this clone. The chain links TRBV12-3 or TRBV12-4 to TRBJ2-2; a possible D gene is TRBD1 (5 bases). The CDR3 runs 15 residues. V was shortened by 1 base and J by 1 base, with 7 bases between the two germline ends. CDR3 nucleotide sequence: TGTGCCAGCAGTTTAGGGGGCTTGAACACCGGGGAGCTGTTTTTT. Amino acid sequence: CASSLGGLNTGELFF.

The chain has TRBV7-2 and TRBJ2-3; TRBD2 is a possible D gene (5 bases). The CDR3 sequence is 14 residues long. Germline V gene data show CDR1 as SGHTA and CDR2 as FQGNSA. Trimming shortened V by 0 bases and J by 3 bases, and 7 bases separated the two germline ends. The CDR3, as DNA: TGTGCCAGCAGCTTAGCAAGAGGGACAGATACGCAGTATTTT. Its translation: CASSLARGTDTQYF.